This TCR beta chain was recovered during a study of CD8 T cells in Susac syndrome. cDNA came from about 0.5 to 1 ug RNA primed by random hexamers. Amplification of TCR beta CDR3 was carried out by immunoSEQ multiplex PCR, which covered 54 Vbeta and 13 Jbeta segments. MiXCR, applied by TCRdb to the immunoSEQ multiplex PCR reads, yields one record per CDR3 protein. The sample contains 110,000 or so distinct CDR3 sequences, 80% to 95% of which appear only once. Trimming took 5 bases from V and 2 from J, leaving 11 bases between them. Germline CDR1 is SEHNR and CDR2 is FQNEAQ (reference sequence). This CDR3 has 14 amino acids. CD8+ and CD4+ blood T cells underwent TCR beta sequencing. Purification of the CD8+ and CD4+ T cells relied on negative isolation, and TEMRA cells underwent FACS enrichment.

The sequence was collected from a human donor in good health. This sequence joins TRBV7-9 and TRBJ2-3; the D is unclear. The material sequenced was CD4+ T cells from PBMCs. CDR3 sequence: CASSPSGNTDTQYF. The CDR3 DNA sequence: TGTGCCAGCAGCCCCTCTGGGAACACAGATACGCAGTATTTT.